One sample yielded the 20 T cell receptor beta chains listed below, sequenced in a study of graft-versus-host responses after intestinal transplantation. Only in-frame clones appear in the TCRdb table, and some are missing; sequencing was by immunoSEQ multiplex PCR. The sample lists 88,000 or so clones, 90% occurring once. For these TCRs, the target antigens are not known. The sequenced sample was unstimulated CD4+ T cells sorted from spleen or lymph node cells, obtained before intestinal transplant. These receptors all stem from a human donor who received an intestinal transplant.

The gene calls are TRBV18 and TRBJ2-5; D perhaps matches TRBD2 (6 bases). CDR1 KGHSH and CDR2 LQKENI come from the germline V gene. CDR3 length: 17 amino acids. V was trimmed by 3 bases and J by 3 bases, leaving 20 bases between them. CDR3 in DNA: TGTGCCAGCTCACCTGGCAGGGACTTACTAAATAAAGAGACCCAGTACTTC. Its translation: CASSPGRDLLNKETQYF. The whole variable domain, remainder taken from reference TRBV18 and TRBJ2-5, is NAGVMQNPRHLVRRRGQEARLRCSPMKGHSHVYWYRQLPEEGLKFMVYLQKENIIDESGMPKERFSAEFPKEGPSILRIQQVVRGDSAAYFCASSPGRDLLNKETQYFGPGTRLLVL.

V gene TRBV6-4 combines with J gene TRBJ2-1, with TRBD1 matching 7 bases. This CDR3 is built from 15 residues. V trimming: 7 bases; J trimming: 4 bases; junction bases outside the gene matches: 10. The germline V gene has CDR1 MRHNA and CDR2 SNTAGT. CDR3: CASTTPPGGYNEQFF. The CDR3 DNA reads TGTGCCAGCACCACCCCCCCAGGGGGATACAATGAGCAGTTCTTC.

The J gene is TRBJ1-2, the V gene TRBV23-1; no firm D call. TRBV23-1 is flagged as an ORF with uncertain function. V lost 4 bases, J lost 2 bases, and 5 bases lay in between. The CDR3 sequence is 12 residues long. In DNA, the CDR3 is TGCGCCAGCAGTCTGTCGAACTATGGCTACACCTTC. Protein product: CASSLSNYGYTF.

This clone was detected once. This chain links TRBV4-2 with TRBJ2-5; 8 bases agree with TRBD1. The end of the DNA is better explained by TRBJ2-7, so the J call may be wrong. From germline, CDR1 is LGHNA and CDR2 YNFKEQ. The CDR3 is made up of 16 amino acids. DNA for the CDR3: TGTGCCAGCAGCCCCCCGGCGGGGCAGGGGGCGTACGAGCAGTACTTC. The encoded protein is CASSPPAGQGAYEQYF.

The CDR3 loop reads CASSLSRGFGDTQYF. The CDR3 region has the DNA TGCGCCAGCAGCTTGTCGCGGGGCTTTGGAGATACGCAGTATTTT. The chain has TRBV5-1 and TRBJ2-3; the D gene is possibly TRBD2 (6 bases). This CDR3 region has 15 residues. Germline CDR1 and CDR2: SGHRS and YFSETQ. The V end was cut by 1 base, the J end by 5 bases, with 14 bases between.

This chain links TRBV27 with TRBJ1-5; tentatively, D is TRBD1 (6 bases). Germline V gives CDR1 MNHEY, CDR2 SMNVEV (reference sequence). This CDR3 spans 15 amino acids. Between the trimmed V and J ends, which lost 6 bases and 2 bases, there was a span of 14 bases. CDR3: CASSTGLRGNQPQHF. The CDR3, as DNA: TGTGCCAGCAGCACAGGGCTTAGGGGCAATCAGCCCCAGCATTTT.

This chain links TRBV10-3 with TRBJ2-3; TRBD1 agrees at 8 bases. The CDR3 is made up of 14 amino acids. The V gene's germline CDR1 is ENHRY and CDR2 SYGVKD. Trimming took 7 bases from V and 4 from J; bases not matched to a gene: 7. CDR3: CAITRDRGPDTQYF. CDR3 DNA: TGTGCCATCACCAGAGACAGGGGCCCAGATACGCAGTATTTT.

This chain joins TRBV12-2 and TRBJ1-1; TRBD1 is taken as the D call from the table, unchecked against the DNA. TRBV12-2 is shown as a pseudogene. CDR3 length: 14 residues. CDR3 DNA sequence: TGTGCAAGTCGCTTACTAAGGGGGAACACTGAAGCTTTCTTT. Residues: CASRLLRGNTEAFF.

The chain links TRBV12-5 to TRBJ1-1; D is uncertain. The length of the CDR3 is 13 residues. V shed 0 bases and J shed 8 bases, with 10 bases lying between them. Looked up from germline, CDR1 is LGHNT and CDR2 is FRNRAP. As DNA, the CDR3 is TGTGCTAGTGGTTTGGTAGGTCAGCGAGAAGCTTTCTTT. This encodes CASGLVGQREAFF.

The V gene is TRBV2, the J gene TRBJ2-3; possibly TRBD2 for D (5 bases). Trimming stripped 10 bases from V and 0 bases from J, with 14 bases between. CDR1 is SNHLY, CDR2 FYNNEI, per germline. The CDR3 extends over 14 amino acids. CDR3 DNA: TGTGCCACCCAGGCCTGGACTAGCACAGATACGCAGTATTTT. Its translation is CATQAWTSTDTQYF.

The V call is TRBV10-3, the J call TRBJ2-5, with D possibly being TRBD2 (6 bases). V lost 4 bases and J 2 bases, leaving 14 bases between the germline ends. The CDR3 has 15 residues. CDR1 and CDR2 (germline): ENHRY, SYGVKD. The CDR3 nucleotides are TGTGCCATCAGTGCCGGGGGACGACAGCAAGAGACCCAGTACTTC. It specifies CAISAGGRQQETQYF.

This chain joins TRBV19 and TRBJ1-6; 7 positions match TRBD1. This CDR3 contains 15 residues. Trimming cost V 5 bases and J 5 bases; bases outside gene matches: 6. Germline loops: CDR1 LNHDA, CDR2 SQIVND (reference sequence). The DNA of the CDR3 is TGTGCCAGTAGTCCCACGACAGGGAATAATTCACCCCTCCACTTT. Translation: CASSPTTGNNSPLHF.

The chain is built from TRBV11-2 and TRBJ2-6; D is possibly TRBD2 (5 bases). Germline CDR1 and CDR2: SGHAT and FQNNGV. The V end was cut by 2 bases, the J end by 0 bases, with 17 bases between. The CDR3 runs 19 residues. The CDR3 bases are TGTGCCAGCAGCTTAAGATACGGAGGCCGAAGCTCTGGGGCCAACGTCCTGACTTTC. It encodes CASSLRYGGRSSGANVLTF.

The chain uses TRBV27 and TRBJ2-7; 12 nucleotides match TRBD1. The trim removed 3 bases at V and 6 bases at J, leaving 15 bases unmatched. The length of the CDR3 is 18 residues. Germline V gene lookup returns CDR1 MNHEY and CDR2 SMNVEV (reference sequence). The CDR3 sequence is CASSFLSPQGQGAGEQYF. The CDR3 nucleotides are TGTGCCAGCAGTTTTCTCTCCCCCCAGGGACAGGGGGCGGGCGAGCAGTACTTC.

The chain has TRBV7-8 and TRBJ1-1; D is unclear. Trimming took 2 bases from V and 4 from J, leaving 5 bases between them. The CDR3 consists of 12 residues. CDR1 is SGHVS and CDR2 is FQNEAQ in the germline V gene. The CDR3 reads CASSLLSTEAFF. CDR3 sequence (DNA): TGTGCCAGCAGCTTATTGAGCACTGAAGCTTTCTTT.

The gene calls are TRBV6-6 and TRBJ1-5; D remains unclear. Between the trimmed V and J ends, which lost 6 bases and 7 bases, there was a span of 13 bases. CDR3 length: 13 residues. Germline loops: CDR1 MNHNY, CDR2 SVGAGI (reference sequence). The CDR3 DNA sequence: TGTGCCAGCAGCCCCCGCGCGGCCCAGCCCCAGCATTTT. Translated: CASSPRAAQPQHF.

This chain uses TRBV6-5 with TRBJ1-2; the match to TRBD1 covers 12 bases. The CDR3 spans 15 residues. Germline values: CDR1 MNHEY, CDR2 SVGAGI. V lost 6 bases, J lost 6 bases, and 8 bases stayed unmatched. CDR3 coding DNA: TGTGCCAGCAGCCGCCGGGACAGGGGGCGTAATGGCTACACCTTC. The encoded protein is CASSRRDRGRNGYTF.

CDR3 protein: CAISEVADTQYF. In DNA, the CDR3 is TGTGCCATCAGTGAGGTCGCAGATACGCAGTATTTT. The chain is built from TRBV10-3 and TRBJ2-3; D remains ambiguous. The CDR3 extends over 12 amino acids. The germline CDR1 and CDR2 sequences are ENHRY and SYGVKD. V lost 2 bases and J lost 4, with 4 bases in between.

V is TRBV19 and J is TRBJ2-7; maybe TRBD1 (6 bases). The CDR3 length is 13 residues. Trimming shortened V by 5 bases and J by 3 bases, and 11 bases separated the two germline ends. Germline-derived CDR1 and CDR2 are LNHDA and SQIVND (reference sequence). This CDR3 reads CASSPTGIYEQYF. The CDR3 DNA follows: TGTGCCAGTAGTCCGACAGGAATCTACGAGCAGTACTTC.

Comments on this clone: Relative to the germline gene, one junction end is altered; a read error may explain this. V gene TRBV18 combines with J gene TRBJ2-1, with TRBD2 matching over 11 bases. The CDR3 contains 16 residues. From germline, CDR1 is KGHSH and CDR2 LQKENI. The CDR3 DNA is TGTGCCAGCGCACCAAATAGCGGGGGGGCCTACAATGAGCAGTTCTTC. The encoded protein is CASAPNSGGAYNEQFF.